One and the same sample provided the 4 T cell receptor beta chains below, sequenced in a study of neurological immune-mediated disorders. TCRdb reprocessed the 5' RACE reads with MiXCR, giving one entry per CDR3 protein. Of more than 70,000 distinct CDR3 sequences listed, about a tenth were seen once; the top ten hold about 1.8%. Material for sequencing was PBMCs. The receptors were sampled from a middle-aged man in good health.

There are many counts of this clonotype. V gene TRBV28 combines with J gene TRBJ2-1, with TRBD2 matching 8 bases. The CDR3 has 15 residues. V lost 2 bases and J lost 3; bases outside the gene matches: 3. Germline V gives CDR1 MDHEN, CDR2 SYDVKM. CDR3 sequence reads: CASSLRGGFYNEQFF. CDR3 DNA: TGTGCCAGCAGTTTACGGGGGGGATTCTACAATGAGCAGTTCTTC.

This clonotype came up many times. The gene calls are TRBV7-9 and TRBJ1-5, with no clear D. This CDR3 comprises 14 residues. The germline gives CDR1 SEHNR, CDR2 FQNEAQ (reference sequence). The ends were cut back, 10 bases at V and 0 bases at J, with 13 bases in the middle. Here the CDR3 reads CATSGDFSNQPQHF. CDR3 in DNA: TGTGCCACCTCAGGAGATTTTAGCAATCAGCCCCAGCATTTT. Complete variable domain (other parts from reference TRBV7-9 and TRBJ1-5): DTGVSQNPRHKITKRGQNVTFRCDPISEHNRLYWYRQTLGQGPEFLTYFQNEAQLEKSRLLSDRFSAERPKGSFSTLEIQRTEQGDSAMYLCATSGDFSNQPQHFGDGTRLSIL.

Ten or more counts support this clonotype. This chain connects TRBV5-1 to TRBJ2-7; a weak D match, TRBD1 (6 bases). Germline V lookup: CDR1 SGHRS, CDR2 YFSETQ. This CDR3 has 14 residues. V was trimmed by 3 bases and J by 2 bases, leaving 12 bases between them. The CDR3 reads CASSSDSLAYEQYF. As DNA, the CDR3 is TGCGCCAGCAGCTCGGACAGTTTGGCCTACGAGCAGTACTTC.

This clonotype has at least ten counts. The chain has TRBV5-6 and TRBJ2-7; D is uncertain. Between the trimmed V and J ends, which lost 2 bases and 6 bases, there was a span of 9 bases. Germline V lookup: CDR1 SGHDT, CDR2 YYEEEE. The CDR3 extends over 12 amino acids. The CDR3 protein is CASSLSSAEQYF. In nucleotides, the CDR3 is TGTGCCAGCAGCTTAAGCTCGGCCGAGCAGTACTTC.